This is a list of T cell receptor beta chains from one sample in a study of PD-L1 blockade in urothelial cancer. Only in-frame clones appear in the TCRdb table, and some are missing; sequencing was by immunoSEQ multiplex PCR. The sample has over 50,000 clones; about 86% are singletons. The sample was PBMCs, taken around atezolizumab (anti-PD-L1) treatment. The receptors come from a man aged 50 to 59 with urothelial cancer. CDR3s include the opening cysteine and the closing phenylalanine or tryptophan. Fields, in order: clone size, J gene, D gene, V gene, CDR3 DNA, CDR3 protein. The D gene is left open where the match is weak. The listing skips clone size in some rows; elsewhere it reads once, few, many or a size class.

size: -
J: TRBJ1-6
D: TRBD1
V: TRBV5-1
DNA: TGCGCCAGCAGTTGGACAGGGATGGATTCACCCCTCCACTTT
CDR3: CASSWTGMDSPLHF

size: -
J: TRBJ2-5
D: TRBD1
V: TRBV11-2
DNA: TGTGCCAGCAGCCCGACAGGGGGCGGGTTCCAAGAGACCCAGTACTTC
CDR3: CASSPTGGGFQETQYF

size: -
J: TRBJ2-2
D: -
V: TRBV5-1
DNA: TGCGCCAGCAGCTTGGAGGGAGGACCCCACCCCGGGGAGCTGTTTTTT
CDR3: CASSLEGGPHPGELFF

size: -
J: TRBJ2-1
D: -
V: TRBV6-4
DNA: TGTGCCAGCAGTGTGGGCGGGAACGTGTGGAATGAGCAGTTCTTC
CDR3: CASSVGGNVWNEQFF

size: -
J: TRBJ2-1
D: -
V: TRBV29-1
DNA: TGCAGCGTTGAATTCCTCCTAGCCAATGAGCAGTTCTTC
CDR3: CSVEFLLANEQFF

size: -
J: TRBJ2-7
D: -
V: TRBV28
DNA: TGTGCCAGCACCCCGGGGCTAGCGAGGACCTACGAGCAGTACTTC
CDR3: CASTPGLARTYEQYF

size: -
J: TRBJ2-2
D: TRBD2
V: TRBV7-2
DNA: TGTGCCAGCCCGGGGGGGGACGGGGAGCTGTTTTTT
CDR3: CASPGGDGELFF

size: -
J: TRBJ1-5
D: -
V: TRBV19
DNA: TGTGCCAGTAGTATTGGACAGAACAATCAGCCCCAGCATTTT
CDR3: CASSIGQNNQPQHF

size: -
J: TRBJ1-5
D: -
V: TRBV30
DNA: TGTGCCTGGAGTGTATCCAAAATGGGCGCCAATCAGCCCCAGCATTTT
CDR3: CAWSVSKMGANQPQHF

size: -
J: TRBJ2-3
D: TRBD2
V: TRBV27
DNA: TGTGCCAGCAGTACGCGACTAGCGGGGCTCACAGATACGCAGTATTTT
CDR3: CASSTRLAGLTDTQYF

size: -
J: TRBJ1-2
D: -
V: TRBV10-3
DNA: TGTGCCACCAGGTCGTCTAACTATGGCTACACCTTC
CDR3: CATRSSNYGYTF

size: -
J: TRBJ2-3
D: -
V: TRBV5-1
DNA: TGCGCCAGCAGCGACGGGAGTCGGGTAGATACGCAGTATTTT
CDR3: CASSDGSRVDTQYF

size: -
J: TRBJ2-7
D: -
V: TRBV10-3
DNA: TGTGCCATCCGAGGACGGGAACAGGGAACCTACGAGCAGTACTTC
CDR3: CAIRGREQGTYEQYF

size: -
J: TRBJ2-1
D: -
V: TRBV4-1
DNA: TGCGCCAGCAGCCAAGATCAGCGGGCCCGCACCTACAATGAGCAGTTCTTC
CDR3: CASSQDQRARTYNEQFF

size: once
J: TRBJ1-1
D: TRBD1
V: TRBV5-1
DNA: TGCGCCAGCAGCCGCCCCCGGACAGGGGGCACTGAAGCTTTCTTT
CDR3: CASSRPRTGGTEAFF

size: -
J: TRBJ1-1
D: -
V: TRBV6-1
DNA: TGTGCCAGCAGCAAGACAGGGAACACTGAAGCTTTCTTT
CDR3: CASSKTGNTEAFF

size: -
J: TRBJ2-7
D: TRBD2
V: TRBV10-3
DNA: TGTGCCATCAGTGATACTGGACTAGGCGGCTACGAGCAGTACTTC
CDR3: CAISDTGLGGYEQYF

size: -
J: TRBJ1-2
D: TRBD1
V: TRBV6-5
DNA: TGTGCCAGCAGTTGGATACAGGGGGCGGACGGTGGCTACACCTTC
CDR3: CASSWIQGADGGYTF

size: -
J: TRBJ1-6
D: -
V: TRBV6-5
DNA: TGTGCCAGCAACCGAGGATCCTATAATTCACCCCTCCACTTT
CDR3: CASNRGSYNSPLHF

size: -
J: TRBJ1-1
D: -
V: TRBV9
DNA: TGTGCCAGCAGCTCCCCCGGGAACACTGAAGCTTTCTTT
CDR3: CASSSPGNTEAFF

size: -
J: TRBJ1-2
D: TRBD1
V: TRBV15
DNA: TGTGCCACCAGCAGAGTACGGCAGGGGGCGACTTCGTTTGGCTACACCTTC
CDR3: CATSRVRQGATSFGYTF

size: -
J: TRBJ2-7
D: TRBD1
V: TRBV6-5
DNA: TGTGCCAGCAGCCAGGACAGGGCCTACGAGCAGTACTTC
CDR3: CASSQDRAYEQYF